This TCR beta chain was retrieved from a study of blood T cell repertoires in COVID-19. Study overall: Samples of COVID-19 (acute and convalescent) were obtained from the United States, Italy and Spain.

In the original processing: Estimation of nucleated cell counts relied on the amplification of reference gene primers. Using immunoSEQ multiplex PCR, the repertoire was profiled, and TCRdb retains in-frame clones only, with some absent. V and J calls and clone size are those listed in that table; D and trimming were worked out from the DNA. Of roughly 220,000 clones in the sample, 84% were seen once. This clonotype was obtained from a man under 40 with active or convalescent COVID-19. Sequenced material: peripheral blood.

The CDR3 sequence is CATSGQGSGNTIYF. The DNA for the CDR3 is TGTGCCACGTCGGGACAGGGCTCTGGAAACACCATATATTTT. V gene TRBV18 combines with J gene TRBJ1-3; 9 nucleotides line up with TRBD1. V trimming: 10 bases; J trimming: 0 bases; junction bases outside the gene matches: 4. Germline lookup yields CDR1 KGHSH and CDR2 LQKENI. The CDR3 is 14 amino acids.